Below are 7 T cell receptor beta chains sequenced from a single sample in a study of blood T cell repertoires in COVID-19. Only in-frame clones appear in the TCRdb table, and some are missing; sequencing was by immunoSEQ multiplex PCR. The sample gives a few hundred thousand clones, 90% of which show up once; 2.1% is in the top ten. Sequencing input: peripheral blood. The receptors shown here come from a woman aged 55 to 70 with COVID-19, enrolled during active disease.

This chain joins TRBV6-5 and TRBJ1-2; the match to TRBD1 covers 7 bases. V was pared by 7 bases and J by 3 bases, with 8 bases of the junction left unmatched. The germline gives CDR1 MNHEY, CDR2 SVGAGI. CDR3 length: 14 amino acids. CDR3 sequence reads: CASTPAGQYYGYTF. Written as DNA, the CDR3 is TGTGCCAGCACCCCGGCGGGACAGTACTATGGCTACACCTTC.

This clone was detected only a few times. The rearrangement joins TRBV5-6 to TRBJ1-2; a possible D gene is TRBD1 (6 bases). V was cut by 4 bases and J by 5 bases, with 12 bases left in between. CDR3 size: 13 residues. The germline CDR1 and CDR2 sequences are SGHDT and YYEEEE. The CDR3 sequence: CASSEIGQYGYTF. CDR3 coding DNA: TGTGCCAGCAGCGAAATCGGACAGTATGGCTACACCTTC. The full variable domain, completed using reference TRBV5-6 and TRBJ1-2, is DAGVTQSPTHLIKTRGQQVTLRCSPKSGHDTVSWYQQALGQGPQFIFQYYEEEERQRGNFPDRFSGHQFPNYSSELNVNALLLGDSALYLCASSEIGQYGYTFGSGTRLTVV.

This sequence joins TRBV3-1 (or the pseudogene TRBV3-2) and TRBJ1-2; 7 nucleotides match TRBD1. Germline trimming cut 5 bases from V and 5 bases from J; bases unmatched to any gene: 8. CDR3 length: 14 residues. The germline V gene encodes CDR1 LGHDT and CDR2 YNNKEL (reference sequence). The CDR3 region is CASSSTRQGYGYTF. In DNA, the CDR3 is TGTGCCAGCAGCTCCACAAGACAGGGATATGGCTACACCTTC.

V usage is TRBV12-3 or TRBV12-4 and J usage is TRBJ1-1; D call uncertain. V was cut by 3 bases and J by 5 bases, with 10 bases left in between. The CDR3 length is 13 residues. The CDR3 coding sequence is TGTGCCAGCAGTTTGACCCCGGGGACTGAAGCTTTCTTT. Residues: CASSLTPGTEAFF.

The J gene is TRBJ2-6, the V gene TRBV3-1 (or the pseudogene TRBV3-2); D not resolved. Germline loops: CDR1 LGHDT, CDR2 YNNKEL (reference sequence). V was trimmed by 1 base and J by 0 bases, leaving 10 bases between them. The CDR3 is 17 residues long. CDR3 nucleotide sequence: TGTGCCAGCAGCCAAGGAGGAACACTCTCTGGGGCCAACGTCCTGACTTTC. Translating it yields CASSQGGTLSGANVLTF.

J is TRBJ2-2 and V is TRBV19, with D perhaps matching TRBD1 (6 bases). CDR1 LNHDA and CDR2 SQIVND come from the germline V gene (reference sequence). The CDR3 runs 15 residues. V was trimmed by 5 bases and J by 6 bases, leaving 16 bases between them. The CDR3: CASSPGTPMPGELFF. CDR3 DNA sequence: TGTGCCAGTAGTCCCGGGACACCAATGCCCGGGGAGCTGTTTTTT.

This rearrangement joins TRBV5-4 to TRBJ2-4; tentative D call: TRBD2 (6 bases). Germline values: CDR1 SGHNT, CDR2 YYREEE (reference sequence). The CDR3 runs to 14 residues. The V end was cut by 2 bases, the J end by 7 bases, with 13 bases between. CDR3 nucleotides: TGTGCCAGCAGCTTTACCGGGGGAATGAACATTCAGTACTTC. Its translation is CASSFTGGMNIQYF.